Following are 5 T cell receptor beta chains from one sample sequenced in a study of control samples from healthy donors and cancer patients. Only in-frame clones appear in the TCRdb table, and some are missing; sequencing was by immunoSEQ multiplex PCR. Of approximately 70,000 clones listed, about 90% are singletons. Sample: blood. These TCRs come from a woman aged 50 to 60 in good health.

CDR3 coding DNA: TGCGCCAGCAGCTTGGCCAACCGGTTGACAGGACGGAACACTGAAGCTTTCTTT. Amino acids: CASSLANRLTGRNTEAFF. The chain carries TRBV5-1 and TRBJ1-1; D is perhaps TRBD1 (6 bases). The CDR3 consists of 18 residues. CDR1 and CDR2 from the germline V gene are SGHRS and YFSETQ. Trimming pared 0 bases from V and 1 base from J, leaving 19 bases between.

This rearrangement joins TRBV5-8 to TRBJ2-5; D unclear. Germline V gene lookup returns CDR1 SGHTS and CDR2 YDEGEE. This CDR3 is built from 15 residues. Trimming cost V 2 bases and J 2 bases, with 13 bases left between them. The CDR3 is CASSFPLQGQETQYF. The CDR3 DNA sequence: TGTGCCAGCAGCTTCCCCCTTCAAGGACAAGAGACCCAGTACTTC.

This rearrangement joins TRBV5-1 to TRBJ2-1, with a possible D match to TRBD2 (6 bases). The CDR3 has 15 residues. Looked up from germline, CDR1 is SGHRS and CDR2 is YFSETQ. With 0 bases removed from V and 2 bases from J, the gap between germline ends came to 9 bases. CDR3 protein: CASSLVIAAYNEQFF. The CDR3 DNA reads TGCGCCAGCAGCTTGGTGATAGCGGCCTACAATGAGCAGTTCTTC. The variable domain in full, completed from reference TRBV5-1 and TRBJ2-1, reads KAGVTQTPRYLIKTRGQQVTLSCSPISGHRSVSWYQQTPGQGLQFLFEYFSETQRNKGNFPGRFSGRQFSNSRSEMNVSTLELGDSALYLCASSLVIAAYNEQFFGPGTRLTVL.

Written as DNA, the CDR3 is TGTGCTTCGGGGGACAGGGCGTTAATCACTGAAGCTTTCTTT. Translation gives CASGDRALITEAFF. The rearrangement links TRBV28 to TRBJ1-1, with 9 positions matching TRBD1. The CDR3 covers 14 residues. CDR1 and CDR2 (germline): MDHEN, SYDVKM.

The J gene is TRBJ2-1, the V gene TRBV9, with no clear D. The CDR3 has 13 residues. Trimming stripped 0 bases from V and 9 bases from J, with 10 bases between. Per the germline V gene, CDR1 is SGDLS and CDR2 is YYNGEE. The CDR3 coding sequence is TGTGCCAGCAGCGTAGTGGAGTTTGCTGAGCAGTTCTTC. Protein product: CASSVVEFAEQFF. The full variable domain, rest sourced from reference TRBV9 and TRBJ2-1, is DSGVTQTPKHLITATGQRVTLRCSPRSGDLSVYWYQQSLDQGLQFLIQYYNGEERAKGNILERFSAQQFPDLHSELNLSSLELGDSALYFCASSVVEFAEQFFGPGTRLTVL.